These 10 T cell receptor beta chains were all obtained from the same sample, sequenced in a study of T-cell memory formation after mild COVID-19. TCRdb independently ran MiXCR on the 5' RACE reads; one entry per CDR3 protein. The sample holds about 110,000 distinct CDR3 sequences, 15% to 20% seen once. Sequences were obtained from PBMCs or a T cell subset sorted from them (not recorded which). Receptors originate from a man aged 18 to 29 who had mild COVID-19 (a few samples of this study predate the infection). Cell type and time point are not known.

This sequence joins TRBV7-2 and TRBJ2-1; 9 nucleotides align to TRBD1. Per the germline V gene, CDR1 is SGHTA and CDR2 is FQGNSA. The V segment lost 5 bases and the J segment 4 bases; nucleotides outside the gene matches: 9. There are 16 residues in the CDR3. The DNA of the CDR3 is TGTGCCAGCAGCCGTACCGGGACAGGGCTATACAATGAGCAGTTCTTC. Amino acids: CASSRTGTGLYNEQFF. Full variable domain (remainder filled in from reference TRBV7-2 and TRBJ2-1): GAGVSQSPSNKVTEKGKDVELRCDPISGHTALYWYRQSLGQGLEFLIYFQGNSAPDKSGLPSDRFSAERTGGSVSTLTIQRTQQEDSAVYLCASSRTGTGLYNEQFFGPGTRLTVL.

The J gene is TRBJ2-7, the V gene TRBV10-3, with TRBD1 identical over 10 bases. The junction had 7 bases not matched to a gene; V was cut back by 6 bases and J by 5 bases. The CDR3 has 14 residues. Germline lookup yields CDR1 ENHRY and CDR2 SYGVKD. In DNA, the CDR3 is TGTGCCATCAGCCCGGGACAGGGGCCTGACGAGCAGTACGTC. It is translated as CAISPGQGPDEQYV.

The chain is built from TRBV5-5 and TRBJ2-3, with unresolved D. The length of the CDR3 is 13 residues. V dropped 3 bases and J dropped 0 bases, with 5 bases sitting between them. Germline CDR1 is SGHKS and CDR2 is YYEKEE (reference sequence). CDR3 coding DNA: TGTGCCAGCAGCTCGCCCAGCACAGATACGCAGTATTTT. This codes for CASSSPSTDTQYF.

The chain joins TRBV12-3 or TRBV12-4 to TRBJ2-3, with D perhaps TRBD1 (5 bases). The CDR3 runs 11 residues. V lost 9 bases to trimming and J lost 4 bases, with 8 bases between them. In DNA, the CDR3 is TGTGCCAGTGCCAGGGCAGATACGCAGTATTTT. Its translation is CASARADTQYF.

The gene calls are TRBV20-1 and TRBJ2-7; D gene uncertain. CDR3 size: 14 residues. V was cut by 5 bases and J by 0 bases, with 14 bases left in between. Germline values: CDR1 DFQATT, CDR2 SNEGSKA (reference sequence). As DNA, the CDR3 is TGCAGTGCTGGAACAGTCCTAAGCTCCTACGAGCAGTACGTC. It yields the protein CSAGTVLSSYEQYV.

This clonotype was counted only a few times. The chain is built from TRBV20-1 and TRBJ2-5; D possibly corresponds to TRBD2 (5 bases). This CDR3 contains 11 residues. Trimming removed 7 bases at V and 5 bases at J, with 11 bases between. The germline CDR1 and CDR2 sequences are DFQATT and SNEGSKA (reference sequence). CDR3 residues: CSVEGLETQYF. As DNA, the CDR3 is TGCAGTGTTGAGGGTCTCGAGACCCAGTACTTC.

The genes are TRBV20-1 and TRBJ2-7, with D perhaps TRBD2 (6 bases). Trimming removed 3 bases from V and 7 bases from J, with 19 bases in between. Germline CDR1 DFQATT, CDR2 SNEGSKA (reference sequence). The length of the CDR3 is 14 residues. The chain's CDR3 is CSASPNGHGGEQYF. As DNA, the CDR3 is TGCAGTGCTAGCCCCAACGGCCACGGGGGTGAGCAGTACTTC.

The sample holds a few counts of this clonotype. The rearrangement joins TRBV6-2 or TRBV6-3 to TRBJ1-6, with 8 positions matching TRBD1. Germline loops: CDR1 MNHEY, CDR2 SVGEGT. The CDR3 loop spans 15 amino acids. V trimming: 2 bases; J trimming: 10 bases; junction bases outside the gene matches: 7. CDR3 residues: CASSYIQGAGSPLHF. CDR3 coding DNA: TGTGCCAGCAGTTACATCCAGGGGGCAGGATCACCCCTCCACTTT.

The V call is TRBV7-9, the J call TRBJ1-2; perhaps TRBD1 as D (5 bases). V gave up 5 bases and J gave up 4 bases, with 14 bases separating them. This CDR3 is 14 amino acids long. Germline CDR1 is SEHNR and CDR2 is FQNEAQ (reference sequence). CDR3 sequence (DNA): TGTGCCAGCAGCCTAGGGGCAGCGTTCTATGGCTACACCTTC. Encoded protein: CASSLGAAFYGYTF. Looking up the rest from reference TRBV7-9 and TRBJ1-2 gives the full variable domain: DTGVSQNPRHKITKRGQNVTFRCDPISEHNRLYWYRQTLGQGPEFLTYFQNEAQLEKSRLLSDRFSAERPKGSFSTLEIQRTEQGDSAMYLCASSLGAAFYGYTFGSGTRLTVV.

The chain is built from TRBV4-2 and TRBJ2-2, with TRBD1 matching 7 bases. The CDR3 extends over 13 amino acids. V shed 3 bases, J shed 14 bases, and the junction held 9 bases outside the gene matches. Germline values: CDR1 LGHNA, CDR2 YNFKEQ. CDR3 sequence reads: CASSQDPRDSLFF. The CDR3 coding sequence is TGTGCCAGCAGCCAGGATCCCCGGGACAGTCTGTTTTTT.